The rows below give T cell receptor beta chains drawn from one sample of a study of blood T cell repertoires in COVID-19. Some clones are missing from TCRdb's copy, which holds only in-frame ones; the method was immunoSEQ multiplex PCR. This sample has approximately 110,000 clones, with 85% found just once. What was sequenced was peripheral blood. Every receptor here comes from a woman of 80 years or more with COVID-19, enrolled during active disease. Both conserved end residues are part of each CDR3. A D gene is named only where the DNA matches it firmly. Not every row has a clone size; where given, it reads once, few, many or a size class.

clone_size	v_call	j_call	d_call	cdr3_nt	cdr3_aa
NA	TRBV15	TRBJ2-1	NA	TGTGCCACCAGCAGAGATAATATTGATGAGCAGTTCTTC	CATSRDNIDEQFF
once	TRBV18	TRBJ2-1	TRBD1	TGTGCCAGCTCATCGGACAGGGGGCGCGACAATGAGCAGTTCTTC	CASSSDRGRDNEQFF
NA	TRBV7-9	TRBJ2-3	NA	TGTGCCAGCAGCTTAACGGGAGCTGCAGATACGCAGTATTTT	CASSLTGAADTQYF
NA	TRBV7-9	TRBJ1-2	NA	TGTGCCAGCAGCTTAGGGGGCAACAGGAACCACCCTGATGGCTACACCTTC	CASSLGGNRNHPDGYTF
NA	TRBV5-1	TRBJ2-2	TRBD2	TGCGCCAGCAGCTTGGGGATAGCGGGAACCGGGGAGCTGTTTTTT	CASSLGIAGTGELFF
NA	TRBV9	TRBJ2-3	TRBD2	TGTGCCAGCAGCGTGGGCGGGAGGGCGGATACGCAGTATTTT	CASSVGGRADTQYF
NA	TRBV3-1/TRBV3-2	TRBJ2-5	NA	TGTGCCAGCAGCCAAAGGGGTATGGACCAAGAGACCCAGTACTTC	CASSQRGMDQETQYF
NA	TRBV19	TRBJ1-5	NA	TGTGCCAGTAGGCAGGCAGGGGCGCCTCAGCCCCAGCATTTT	CASRQAGAPQPQHF
once	TRBV27	TRBJ2-7	TRBD1	TGTGCCAGCAGTCCATTCTCTCCCGGGACAGGGACCCACTACGAGCAGTACTTC	CASSPFSPGTGTHYEQYF
NA	TRBV3-1/TRBV3-2	TRBJ2-2	NA	TGTGCCAGCCAGGGGTTGGGGGAGCTGTTTTTT	CASQGLGELFF
NA	TRBV7-9	TRBJ2-3	TRBD2	TGTGCCAGCAGCAAGGGACTAGCGGGAGGAAGCACAGATACGCAGTATTTT	CASSKGLAGGSTDTQYF
NA	TRBV3-1/TRBV3-2	TRBJ2-6	TRBD2	TGTGCCAGCAGCCAAGATTATCCTAGCGGCTCCTCTGGGGCCAACGTCCTGACTTTC	CASSQDYPSGSSGANVLTF
NA	TRBV5-1	TRBJ2-1	NA	TGCGCCAGCAGCCTAACGCTAGCGACCTACAATGAGCAGTTCTTC	CASSLTLATYNEQFF
NA	TRBV7-2	TRBJ2-7	NA	TGTGCCAGCAGCTTAGTTTGGCAGGGAGGACACGAGCAGTACTTC	CASSLVWQGGHEQYF
NA	TRBV11-2	TRBJ1-1	NA	TGTGCCAGCACCCTGAACCCAGGGTGGGACACTGAAGCTTTCTTT	CASTLNPGWDTEAFF
NA	TRBV28	TRBJ1-5	NA	TGTGCCAGCAGTTCCCCGGGGGTTAATCAGCCCCAGCATTTT	CASSSPGVNQPQHF
once	TRBV28	TRBJ2-7	TRBD2	TGTGCCAGCAGCTATCTAGCGGGAGTTCTCGAGCAGTACTTC	CASSYLAGVLEQYF
NA	TRBV12-3/TRBV12-4	TRBJ1-2	TRBD1	TGTGCCAGCAGCAAGGGACAGGGCGGCGGCTACACCTTC	CASSKGQGGGYTF
NA	TRBV15	TRBJ1-5	TRBD1	TGTGCCACCAGCAGAGGGTTCGGACAGGGGAATCAGCCCCAGCATTTT	CATSRGFGQGNQPQHF
once	TRBV19	TRBJ1-1	TRBD1	TGTGCCAGTAATAACCCGGGACAGGGTAGCCCTGAAGCTTTCTTT	CASNNPGQGSPEAFF
NA	TRBV6-6	TRBJ1-2	NA	TGTGCCAGCAGTTACTCGAGGCTGCTTGAGGGCTACACCTTC	CASSYSRLLEGYTF
NA	TRBV19	TRBJ1-1	NA	TGTGCCAGTCTACAGGGTCGCGGCACTGAAGCTTTCTTT	CASLQGRGTEAFF
NA	TRBV6-1	TRBJ2-4	TRBD1	TGTGCCAGCAGTGAAGCCGTACCAAGTCAGGGGGCAGGAAACATTCAGTACTTC	CASSEAVPSQGAGNIQYF
NA	TRBV6-5	TRBJ1-3	TRBD1	TGTGCCAGCAGTTACGGGACAGTTGGAAACACCATATATTTT	CASSYGTVGNTIYF
NA	TRBV7-6	TRBJ2-1	TRBD2	TGTGCCAGCAGCTCTGGGACTAGCGGAAACAATGAGCAGTTCTTC	CASSSGTSGNNEQFF
NA	TRBV29-1	TRBJ2-7	NA	TGCAGCGGAGGCTGGCAATACGAGCAGTACTTC	CSGGWQYEQYF
few	TRBV19	TRBJ2-7	NA	TGTGCCAGTAGTTTCCTAGACAGGACCTACGAGCAGTACTTC	CASSFLDRTYEQYF
NA	TRBV4-3	TRBJ2-1	NA	TGCGCCAGCAGCCAAGACTACAGGGCCAATGAGCAGTTCTTC	CASSQDYRANEQFF
NA	TRBV19	TRBJ1-1	TRBD1	TGTGCCAGTAGCCACAGGGGGGAGAACACTGAAGCTTTCTTT	CASSHRGENTEAFF
NA	TRBV19	TRBJ1-1	TRBD1	TGTGCCAGTAGCTGGGACAGAATCACTGAAGCTTTCTTT	CASSWDRITEAFF
NA	TRBV5-6	TRBJ2-1	TRBD2	TGTGCCAGCAGCACCTGGACTAGCGGGAGTTACAATGAGCAGTTCTTC	CASSTWTSGSYNEQFF
once	TRBV12-3/TRBV12-4	TRBJ2-7	NA	TGTGCCAGCAGTTTAGCAGGGGGCTACGAGCAGTACTTC	CASSLAGGYEQYF
NA	TRBV7-2	TRBJ2-7	NA	TGTGCCAGCAGCTCGGCGGAGGAGCAGTACTTC	CASSSAEEQYF
NA	TRBV3-1/TRBV3-2	TRBJ2-5	NA	TGTGCCAGCAGTACTACAGCGGAGGGGGAGACCCAGTACTTC	CASSTTAEGETQYF
NA	TRBV6-4	TRBJ2-3	TRBD2	TGTGCCAGCACCAAGGGAGGGTTAGGAGATACGCAGTATTTT	CASTKGGLGDTQYF
NA	TRBV29-1	TRBJ2-1	TRBD2	TGCAGCGTTGTAGGCCTAGCGGTTAGCTCCTACAATGAGCAGTTCTTC	CSVVGLAVSSYNEQFF
NA	TRBV9	TRBJ2-7	TRBD2	TGTGCCAGCAGTCGCAGGGAGGGCGAGCAGTACTTC	CASSRREGEQYF
NA	TRBV5-1	TRBJ2-1	TRBD2	TGCGCCAGCAGCTTGGCCGCTAGCGGTTACAATGAGCAGTTCTTC	CASSLAASGYNEQFF
NA	TRBV10-3	TRBJ1-6	TRBD1	TGTGCCATCAGTGAGCGAAGGACAGGGAATGATTCACCCCTCCACTTT	CAISERRTGNDSPLHF
NA	TRBV9	TRBJ2-3	TRBD1	TGTGCCAGCAGCCCCAGACAGGGACAGACAGATACGCAGTATTTT	CASSPRQGQTDTQYF
NA	TRBV5-1	TRBJ2-2	NA	TGCGCCAGCAGCCCCGGCCTGGCTAGTAGCAACACCGGGGAGCTGTTTTTT	CASSPGLASSNTGELFF
NA	TRBV5-4	TRBJ2-3	TRBD2	TGTGCCAGCAGCTTGGCGGCGGGGGGAGAAGATACGCAGTATTTT	CASSLAAGGEDTQYF
NA	TRBV5-5	TRBJ1-6	TRBD1	TGTGCCAGCAGCTTGACAGGGGACGGTCCACCCCTCCACTTT	CASSLTGDGPPLHF
NA	TRBV19	TRBJ1-1	TRBD1	TGTGCCAGTAGTCCAGGGGGTTTGATGAACACTGAAGCTTTCTTT	CASSPGGLMNTEAFF
NA	TRBV5-6	TRBJ1-1	NA	TGTGCCAGCAGCTTGGACAGTCTGATGAACACTGAAGCTTTCTTT	CASSLDSLMNTEAFF
NA	TRBV5-1	TRBJ1-1	NA	TGCGCCAGCAGCCCTAACAGACCGACAGACACTGAAGCTTTCTTT	CASSPNRPTDTEAFF
NA	TRBV7-9	TRBJ2-5	TRBD1	TGTGCCAGCAGCCCCAGACAGGGTAAAGAGACCCAGTACTTC	CASSPRQGKETQYF
NA	TRBV27	TRBJ1-1	TRBD1	TGTGCCAGCAGTATGGACAGGGCGAACACTGAAGCTTTCTTT	CASSMDRANTEAFF
NA	TRBV6-5	TRBJ1-1	TRBD1	TGTGCCAGCAGACGAGACAGGGGTGGGAACACTGAAGCTTTCTTT	CASRRDRGGNTEAFF
NA	TRBV6-4	TRBJ1-4	NA	TGTGTGCCAGCGGAGAATCTCCGGAGGAAGCAAAGCGAAAAACTGTTTTTT	CVPAENLRRKQSEKLFF
NA	TRBV28	TRBJ1-4	NA	TGTGCCAGCAGCCCTGTTATGGGAGCTAATGAAAAACTGTTTTTT	CASSPVMGANEKLFF
NA	TRBV7-2	TRBJ2-2	TRBD2	TGTGCCAGCAGCATACTAGCGGGAGCTCCCGGGGAGCTGTTTTTT	CASSILAGAPGELFF
few	TRBV14	TRBJ1-6	NA	TGTGCCAGCAGCCAAGATCCCGAGTCACCCCTCCACTTT	CASSQDPESPLHF
NA	TRBV19	TRBJ2-7	TRBD1	TGTGCCAGTAGTATTTCGGGACAGGCGACGTACGAGCAGTACTTC	CASSISGQATYEQYF
once	TRBV5-4	TRBJ1-2	TRBD1	TGTGCCAGCAGCCCCTCCCTCCAGGGGGCGATGTATGGCTACACCTTC	CASSPSLQGAMYGYTF
few	TRBV2	TRBJ2-1	NA	TGTGCCAGCAGCGCTCTAAATGAGCAGTTCTTC	CASSALNEQFF
NA	TRBV21-1	TRBJ2-5	NA	TGTGCCAGCCCCTCGGACAGCCAAGAGACCCAGTACTTC	CASPSDSQETQYF
NA	TRBV7-9	TRBJ2-6	TRBD2	TGTGCCAGCACCAACGGACTAGTAGACTCTGGGGCCAACGTCCTGACTTTC	CASTNGLVDSGANVLTF